This T cell receptor (beta chain) was recovered during a study of cytomegalovirus exposure and HLA in healthy donors (dated by TCRdb to about 2017). Context from the whole study: According to an earlier analysis of 450 to 650 of the donors, about 190 million T cells yielded over 100 million unique TCR beta sequences and approximately 300 Gb of sequence data. An early release that covered approximately 600 HLA-typed donors contained about 300 gigabases of sequencing data and about 84 million unique TCR sequences. The genetic ancestry cluster associated with self-reported Caucasian donors included about 84% of the roughly 400 genotyped donors. The study aimed to test whether cataloging public T cell receptors could reveal signatures of past pathogen exposure. Using immunosequencing, the study profiled T cell repertoires from about 620 subjects and related those repertoires to cytomegalovirus serostatus. Besides the first cohort of roughly 660 subjects, a separate validation cohort made up of roughly 120 different subjects was used. The study combined high-throughput TCR immunosequencing, statistical association of individual TCRs with disease status, and machine learning to predict cytomegalovirus infection status. In a later analysis, previously published TCR beta repertoires from several hundred donors were re-analyzed and high-resolution HLA genotyping was added so that TCR occurrence patterns could be studied. Rather than using new phenotypic data, the later analysis identified candidate immune exposures from TCR beta sequences and from how often those sequences occurred across donors. An earlier analysis of approximately 630 of the donors applied high-throughput TCR beta sequencing to assess whether each TCR beta V gene segment acted as functional or pseudogenic. Donor age, sex, ethnicity and CMV serostatus were collected together with the repertoire data. In a later genetic analysis, genome-wide SNP genotypes for about 55% of the roughly 700 donors were used, and that subset was treated as a discovery cohort. All discovery cohort repertoires had been generated on a single sequencing platform. HLA typing included class I and class II loci at four-digit resolution. Typing coverage varied by locus: about 620-640 donors for A, B, C, DRB1 and DQB1; more than 500 for DQA1; about 600 for DPA1; 450 to 480 for DPB1. Because of strong linkage in the cohort, roughly 5 DR-DQ haplotypes were treated as single units for association and clustering. Across around 400 genotyped donors of the cohort, an average of approximately 240,000 unique TCR beta nucleotide sequences per donor were sequenced, and 15% to 20% of those sequences were non-productive.

The cohort consisted of 666 healthy bone marrow donors. At the time of sampling, every cohort member was nominally healthy, though immune exposures that went unrecorded were likely present. The donor was CMV seropositive and belonged to the group of over 250 seropositive cohort members. A peripheral blood sample was provided by each donor, and peripheral blood mononuclear cells were used for TCR beta sequencing. The Qiagen DNeasy Blood Extraction Kit was used to extract genomic DNA from the blood cell samples. Library preparation employed the immunoSEQ multiplex PCR assay. The multiplex PCR relied on a mix of 60 forward primers for TCR Vbeta segments and 13 reverse primers for TCR Jbeta segments. The CDR3 region of rearranged TCR beta genes was amplified from genomic DNA by a multiplex PCR assay. The amplified TCR beta libraries were sequenced on the Illumina HiSeq System as 87-base-pair reads. The original methods were these. A later analysis tallied 75 million to 95 million unique TCR beta chains across the 650 to 750 repertoires, and some 12 million of those chains were shared by two or more donors. To remove PCR and sequencing errors, raw reads were error-corrected and collapsed into unique sequences using a nearest-neighbor algorithm that merged closely related sequences. V, D and J gene segments were assigned by aligning CDR3 sequences to IMGT reference sequences. For a sequence to be retained, at least a six-nucleotide match to both a V gene segment and a J gene segment was required. Rearrangements were classified as productive when the CDR3 lacked stop codons and remained in frame with V and J, and all other rearrangements were classified as non-productive. CDR3 was defined according to IMGT convention as the region running from the second conserved V-encoded cysteine to the conserved J-encoded phenylalanine. The earlier analysis of a few hundred of the donors excluded sequences that lacked an unambiguous match to a single V gene segment. An earlier analysis of several hundred of the donors called V segments functional above 56.7% productive rearrangements and segregating when the between-donor standard deviation exceeded 5%. A statistical classification framework was built to diagnose cytomegalovirus status from the catalog of TCR beta chain sequences. In a later analysis, V and J genes were assigned by comparing TCR nucleotide sequences against IMGT/GENE-DB human TR gene sequences. Using the TCRdist pipeline, a later analysis assigned CDR3 sequences along with most-parsimonious VDJ recombination scenarios. In a later analysis, each TCR beta chain was defined by its CDR3 amino acid sequence together with its V-gene family, and reads lacking a unique V-gene family were excluded. To address suspected cross-contamination and a sequencing artifact, a later analysis removed a few hundred highly shared, low-generation-probability nucleotide sequences. In a later analysis, a clonal expansion index was calculated for each public chain from normalized within-repertoire ranks of inferred template counts. A later analysis computed generation probabilities with a VDJ recombination model fitted to out-of-frame rearrangements, and checked the results against IGoR. In a later analysis, TCR-TCR, TCR-HLA and TCR-CMV co-occurrence was scored with hypergeometric tests, and a repertoire-size bias correction was applied to TCR pairs. To estimate false discovery rates, a later analysis permuted the HLA or CMV assignments 20 times. In a later analysis, co-occurring TCRs were grouped using DBSCAN, and TCRdist sequence similarity was added for clustering within HLA-allele-positive subsets. Repertoires with fewer than 30,000 or more than 120,000 public chains, plus five repertoires with anomalous nucleotide sharing, were excluded from co-occurrence clustering. The table was pulled from immuneACCESS by TCRdb, which kept in-frame rearrangements only. Such tables lose some clones; where checked, under half of the loss comes from unresolved V genes, and the rest has no known cause. V and J calls and clone size are as listed in that table; D and trimming were resolved from the DNA. This sample has 70,000 to 100,000 clones in its table, and around 67% of those were observed once. About 6.9% of the sample is held by the ten biggest clonotypes.

As to this clone: The specificity of this receptor is unknown. Base quality data are lacking; no much larger clone is found one base away.

Points the paper makes about the study in general: In vitro tests confirmed that a few of the cytomegalovirus-associated TCR beta chains recognize cytomegalovirus antigens. Compared with the roughly 720-donor mean, donors in an Asian-associated ancestry cluster had fewer N-insertions in productive TCRs, according to a later genetic analysis. Presence/absence analyses assumed roughly uniform sequencing depth across donors, an assumption that may not hold. A cluster of highly shared sequence variants was judged likely to be a technical artifact of the sequencing pipeline. V-gene and J-gene trimming of TCR beta chains was associated with a missense DCLRE1C variant in a later genetic analysis, and the association was replicated in an independent cohort. In a later analysis, around 17,000 TCR beta sequences were associated with specific HLA alleles at a false discovery rate of 0.05. When HLA alleles, especially DR and DQ, strongly co-occurred, attributing TCR associations to individual alleles was difficult. It was suggested by the authors that the approach could potentially be generalized to other disease states and immunological phenotypes. A later analysis found that TCR association rates varied across HLA loci, with DRB1 alleles showing the most associated TCRs and HLA-C alleles the fewest. CMV serostatus was the only immune exposure information available for the cohort. A further reported finding was that TCR beta sequences accurately predicted the HLA-A and HLA-B alleles for most subjects in the first cohort. This cohort had only TCR beta chains sequenced, and the lack of alpha or paired-chain data limited which features could be detected. A later analysis found that HLA-associated TCR beta chains were more clonally expanded and had lower generation probabilities than equally common non-associated chains. In the study, roughly 160 TCR beta chains were listed as associated with cytomegalovirus. Correlated functional status among segregating V segments might reflect linkage disequilibrium, but an unknown experimental factor could not be ruled out. Some IMGT-functional V segments, including TRBV6-2 and TRBV6-3, could not be told apart with the 87-base-pair reads, so those segments were excluded. The classifier was reported to diagnose cytomegalovirus status with high specificity and sensitivity in both the original cohort and the validation cohort. Most TCR sequences were observed very rarely across donors, whereas some public TCRs were present in many individuals. About 17 rarely observed V segments, including chromosome 9 orphons, were excluded from the earlier analysis of several hundred of the donors because counts were too low. Broadly in line with IMGT annotations, most TCR beta V segments showed up in productive rearrangements about 90% or about 30% of the time in an earlier analysis of around 550 of the donors. According to a later analysis, parvovirus B19, influenza, CMV and Epstein-Barr virus appeared linked to several top co-occurrence clusters. Because HLA typing was missing for some donors at each locus, association tests included only the typed subset. According to a later analysis, most CMV-associated TCR beta chains appeared to be HLA-restricted, and the HLA associations seemed to be driven largely by CMV exposure.

From a lookup of the germline V gene, CDR1 and CDR2 are MNHNS and SASEGT. The V end loses 6 bases and the J end loses 6 bases, and a stretch of 12 bases separates them. The CDR3 numbers 13 residues from cysteine through phenylalanine. Only the CDR3 DNA stays, 39 bases, in frame from base 1. The chain is encoded by TRBV6-1 joined to TRBJ2-4; no D gene can be assigned with confidence. The sequence was collected from a woman between 45 and 60 years old in good health and CMV-seropositive. The sequencing sample was made of PBMCs. The CDR3 region has the sequence CASSNSLLNIQYF. The base sequence is TGTGCCAGCAGCAACAGTTTATTAAACATTCAGTACTTC.